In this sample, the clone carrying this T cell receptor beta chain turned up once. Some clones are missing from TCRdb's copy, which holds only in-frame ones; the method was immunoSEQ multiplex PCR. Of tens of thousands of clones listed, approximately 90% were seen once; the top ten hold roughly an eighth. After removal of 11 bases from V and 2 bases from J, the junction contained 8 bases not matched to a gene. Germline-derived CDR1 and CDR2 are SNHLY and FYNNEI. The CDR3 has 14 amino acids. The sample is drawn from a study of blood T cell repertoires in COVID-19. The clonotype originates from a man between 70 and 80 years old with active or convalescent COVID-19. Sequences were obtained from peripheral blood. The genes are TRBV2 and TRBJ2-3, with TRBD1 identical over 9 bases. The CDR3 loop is CAGSGQGNTDTQYF. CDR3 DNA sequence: TGTGCCGGATCGGGACAGGGAAACACAGATACGCAGTATTTT.